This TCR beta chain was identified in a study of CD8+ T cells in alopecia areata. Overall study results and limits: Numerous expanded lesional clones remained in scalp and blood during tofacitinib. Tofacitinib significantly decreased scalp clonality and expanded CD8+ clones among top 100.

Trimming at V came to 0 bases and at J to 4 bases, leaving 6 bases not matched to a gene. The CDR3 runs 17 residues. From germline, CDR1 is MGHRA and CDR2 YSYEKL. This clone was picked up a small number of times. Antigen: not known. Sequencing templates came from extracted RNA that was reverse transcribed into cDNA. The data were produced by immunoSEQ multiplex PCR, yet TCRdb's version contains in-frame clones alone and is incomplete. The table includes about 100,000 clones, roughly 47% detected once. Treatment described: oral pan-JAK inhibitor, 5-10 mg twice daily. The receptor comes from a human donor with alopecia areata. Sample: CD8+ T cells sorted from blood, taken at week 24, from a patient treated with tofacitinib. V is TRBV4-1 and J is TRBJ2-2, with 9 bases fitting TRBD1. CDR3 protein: CASSQEAGQGVTGELFF. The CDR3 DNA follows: TGCGCCAGCAGCCAAGAAGCGGGACAGGGCGTCACCGGGGAGCTGTTTTTT.